This TCR beta chain was sequenced during a study of CD8 T cells in ankylosing spondylitis. Study results and limitations: Earlier reports found some motif variants in synovial fluid and blood in reactive arthritis. Eight or nine highly homologous variants made up a TCR beta motif that seemed to typify ankylosing spondylitis blood. The authors reported significant enrichment of disease-linked clones in matched ankylosing spondylitis synovial fluid.

It was by quantitative 5'-RACE with molecular barcodes that TCR beta libraries were made. Each CDR3 protein is one row after TCRdb ran MiXCR on the 5' RACE reads. The sample yields hundreds of thousands of distinct CDR3 sequences, approximately 12% seen once. The CDR3 sequence is 13 residues long. Trimming cost V 6 bases and J 12 bases; bases outside gene matches: 13. The germline V gene has CDR1 SQVTM and CDR2 ANQGSEA. This clonotype was detected many times. Its antigen is currently unknown. The chain joins TRBV29-1 to TRBJ2-1, with 8 bases matching TRBD2. The sample consisted of blood, either unsorted or a sorted T cell fraction (not recorded which). The sequence came from a male donor with ankylosing spondylitis. As DNA, the CDR3 is TGCAGCGTGGGACTAGTTGGCTCCCCGGTGCAGTTCTTC. This gives the protein CSVGLVGSPVQFF.